Given below is one T cell receptor (beta chain) in context. This receptor's antigen is unknown. No much larger clone exists at a distance of one base, and base qualities are not known. V sheds 6 bases and J sheds 7 bases, leaving 6 bases between their ends. The CDR3, from cysteine to phenylalanine, totals 11 residues. The kept DNA is CDR3 alone, 33 bases in frame from the first base. The CDR1 and CDR2 encoded by the germline V gene are MDHEN and SYDVKM. This record comes from a study of cytomegalovirus exposure and HLA in healthy donors (dated by TCRdb to the late 2010s). Looking at the study overall: The roughly 670 repertoires of the first cohort and the roughly 110 validation repertoires were produced on the same platform, according to a later analysis. The aim of the study was to test whether cataloging public T cell receptors could identify signatures of past pathogen exposure. In addition to the first cohort of 650 to 800 subjects, a separate validation cohort of 120 different subjects was used. High-throughput TCR immunosequencing, statistical association of individual TCRs with disease status, and machine learning were combined to predict cytomegalovirus infection status.

The donors were included in the validation cohort of 120 subjects, a group kept apart from the roughly 680-subject first cohort. The study at large found these results: Subsequent analysis determined that TCRs grouped into clusters in the first cohort also showed a tendency toward co-occurrence across the 120 or so validation repertoires, and approximately 94% of cluster scores exceeded 0. The validation cohort had no HLA typing available for a later analysis, so co-occurrence within that cohort was assessed over all 130 or so repertoires. In both the original and validation cohorts, the classifier was reported to diagnose cytomegalovirus status with high specificity and sensitivity. The study listed 150 to 200 TCR beta chains as associated with cytomegalovirus. Three of the identified cytomegalovirus-associated TCR beta chains were confirmed in vitro to be specific for cytomegalovirus antigens. Most TCR sequences were seen in very few donors, while some public TCRs were found in many individuals. The authors suggested that the approach could potentially be extended to other disease states and immunological phenotypes.

Library generation was performed with the immunoSEQ multiplex PCR assay. As for how the authors treated the data: To diagnose cytomegalovirus status from the catalog of TCR beta chain sequences, a statistical classification framework was built. As stored in TCRdb, this immuneACCESS dataset retains in-frame rearrangements with V and J assigned. A fraction of the clones does not appear; measured against another copy, unresolved V genes explain less than half of the discrepancy, and the remainder lacks a known reason. The V and J calls and clone size were taken over from that table, and D and trimming were inferred from the DNA. A total of 150,000 to 250,000 clones appear in this sample, about 79% of them only once. Clones ranked in the top ten supply roughly 12% of the sample.

Specimen: PBMCs. The rearranged segments are TRBV28 and TRBJ1-4; the D gene identity is not certain. The receptor was isolated from a woman aged 25-40 years in good health and CMV-seropositive. CDR3 region: CASREGEKLFF. Here is the DNA: TGTGCCAGCAGGGAGGGTGAAAAACTGTTTTTT.